This T cell receptor beta chain was observed in a study of shared clonotypes between healthy human individuals. Across the study: Each donor's CD4 naive and CD4 memory cells filled three plates apiece, CD8 naive two, and CD8 memory one. Findings and caveats of the study: Generation probability values for non-shared clonotypes were lower than those for clonotypes shared by all four donors. Estimated richness values were generally larger in naive subsets than in memory subsets.

Sorted-subset replicate PCRs used around 200 ng of genomic DNA. This amount corresponded to 33,000 or so T cell genomes. Some clones are missing from TCRdb's copy, which holds only in-frame ones; the method was immunoSEQ multiplex PCR. The sample holds a few million clones, 90% to 95% seen once. A remark on this clone: Its antigen is unidentified.

The V gene's germline CDR1 is KGHSH and CDR2 LQKENI. Trimming at V came to 6 bases and at J to 1 base, leaving 7 bases not matched to a gene. This CDR3 is 15 amino acids long. The receptor was derived from a man aged 18 to 29 in good health. Some clones in this sample may be carry-over from other donors' samples. The sequenced sample was naive CD4+ T cells from PBMCs. Subset specified: CD45RA+ positively selected. The rearrangement links TRBV18 to TRBJ2-5, with 8 bases matching TRBD2. CDR3 DNA: TGTGCCAGCTCGCTACTAGCGGCTCCCCAAGAGACCCAGTACTTC. It is translated as CASSLLAAPQETQYF. Filled out from reference TRBV18 and TRBJ2-5, the complete variable domain reads NAGVMQNPRHLVRRRGQEARLRCSPMKGHSHVYWYRQLPEEGLKFMVYLQKENIIDESGMPKERFSAEFPKEGPSILRIQQVVRGDSAAYFCASSLLAAPQETQYFGPGTRLLVL.